The 16 T cell receptor beta chains reported below all come from one sample, sequenced in a study. MiXCR, applied by TCRdb to the 5' RACE reads, yields one record per CDR3 protein. Here the sample spans tens of thousands of distinct CDR3 sequences, roughly 33% being singletons. Source material: tumor-infiltrating naive CD4+ T cells sorted from the breast tumor. This sample's subset: naive CD4+ T cells, CD4+CD45RA+CD25-. These receptors were obtained from a female donor with breast cancer.

The chain couples TRBV12-3 or TRBV12-4 to TRBJ2-1, with D unresolved. V shed 7 bases and J shed 8 bases, with 9 bases lying between them. CDR3 length equals 11 residues. CDR3: CASTEDYEQFF. CDR3 DNA: TGTGCCAGCACAGAAGACTATGAGCAGTTCTTC.

As for this clonotype: This may stem from a read error, because a much larger clone lies one nucleotide away. V usage is TRBV5-1 and J usage is TRBJ2-1; possibly TRBD2 for D (6 bases). Trimming pared 0 bases from V and 2 bases from J, leaving 9 bases between. Germline V CDR1 and CDR2: SGHRS, YFSETQ. This CDR3 has 15 residues. The chain's CDR3 is CASSLGGAPYNEQFF. The CDR3 nucleotides are TGCGCCAGCAGCTTGGGCGGGGCCCCCTACAATGAGCAGTTCTTC. The full variable domain, rest sourced from reference TRBV5-1 and TRBJ2-1, is KAGVTQTPRYLIKTRGQQVTLSCSPISGHRSVSWYQQTPGQGLQFLFEYFSETQRNKGNFPGRFSGRQFSNSRSEMNVSTLELGDSALYLCASSLGGAPYNEQFFGPGTRLTVL.

This clonotype was counted a few times. CDR3 nucleotide sequence: TGCGCCAGCAGCCAGCGGGTGGGGGTATACGAGCAGTACTTC. Translating gives CASSQRVGVYEQYF. The chain recombines TRBV5-1 with TRBJ2-7; TRBD2 is a possible D gene (6 bases). In germline, CDR1 is SGHRS, CDR2 YFSETQ. V was trimmed by 4 bases and J by 4 bases, leaving 15 bases between them. The CDR3 covers 14 residues.

This clonotype was observed many times. The rearrangement joins TRBV5-4 to TRBJ2-7; D possibly corresponds to TRBD1 (7 bases). In germline, CDR1 is SGHNT, CDR2 YYREEE (reference sequence). With 4 bases removed from V and 5 bases from J, the gap between germline ends came to 22 bases. CDR3 size: 16 residues. The CDR3 sequence: CASSLEGPLQGDEQYF. Written as DNA, the CDR3 is TGTGCCAGCAGCCTGGAGGGACCGCTCCAGGGGGACGAGCAGTACTTC. Drawing the rest from reference TRBV5-4 and TRBJ2-7, the complete variable domain is ETGVTQSPTHLIKTRGQQVTLRCSSQSGHNTVSWYQQALGQGPQFIFQYYREEENGRGNFPPRFSGLQFPNYSSELNVNALELDDSALYLCASSLEGPLQGDEQYFGPGTRLTVT.

Worth noting for this clonotype: At one end the junction does not follow the germline gene, possibly because of a read error. The J gene is TRBJ2-7, the V gene TRBV28; 12 bases agree with TRBD1. CDR1 is MDHEN, CDR2 SYDVKM, per germline. The CDR3 covers 15 residues. The CDR3 nucleotides read TGTGCCAGCGGTTTAAGGGACAGGGGGCCCTACGAGCAGTACTTC. It encodes CASGLRDRGPYEQYF.

This clonotype is termed medium-sized. This sequence joins TRBV20-1 and TRBJ2-7; 7 positions match TRBD2. The CDR3 runs to 13 residues. CDR1 is DFQATT and CDR2 is SNEGSKA in the germline V gene (reference sequence). The CDR3 here is CSFRTSMAYEQYF. In DNA, the CDR3 is TGCAGCTTCCGGACTAGTATGGCCTACGAGCAGTACTTC.

This chain joins TRBV7-8 and TRBJ2-1, with TRBD2 matching over 10 bases. CDR1 and CDR2 from the germline V gene are SGHVS and FQNEAQ. J was trimmed by 2 bases and V by 5 bases; bases with no gene match: 9. The CDR3 totals 17 residues. DNA of the CDR3: TGTGCCAGCAGCCGAGACACCGGGACTAGCGCCTACAATGAGCAGTTCTTC. Its protein product is CASSRDTGTSAYNEQFF.

This clonotype was counted a few times. The chain employs TRBV7-9 and TRBJ1-4; D ambiguous. CDR3 length: 13 amino acids. V lost 5 bases and J 6 bases, leaving 10 bases between the germline ends. Germline V gives CDR1 SEHNR, CDR2 FQNEAQ (reference sequence). CDR3: CASSPQTDEKLFF. Written as DNA, the CDR3 is TGTGCCAGCAGCCCCCAGACGGATGAAAAACTGTTTTTT.

The gene calls are TRBV6-2 or TRBV6-3 and TRBJ2-1; D not resolved. The V gene's germline CDR1 is MNHEY and CDR2 SVGEGT. The CDR3 has 18 residues. V was shortened by 0 bases and J by 2 bases, with 17 bases between the two germline ends. CDR3 residues: CASSYSTVRTETYNEQFF. CDR3 coding DNA: TGTGCCAGCAGTTACTCGACCGTCAGGACGGAGACCTACAATGAGCAGTTCTTC.

Only a few counts were recorded for this clonotype. CDR3 protein: CASSSDPDTQYF. CDR3 in DNA: TGTGCCAGCAGTTCCGACCCGGATACGCAGTATTTT. The rearrangement joins TRBV6-6 to TRBJ2-3, with D unclear. Trimming shortened V by 4 bases and J by 6 bases, and 8 bases separated the two germline ends. The CDR3 runs to 12 residues. CDR1 MNHNY and CDR2 SVGAGI come from the germline V gene (reference sequence).

By share, this clonotype ranks as medium-sized (0.01 to 0.1%). This sequence joins TRBV5-1 and TRBJ1-6; D unresolved. From germline, CDR1 is SGHRS and CDR2 YFSETQ. CDR3 length: 13 amino acids. V lost 0 bases, J lost 6 bases, and 4 bases lay in between. CDR3 in amino acids: CASSLEPNSPLHF. Written as DNA, the CDR3 is TGCGCCAGCAGCTTGGAACCTAATTCACCCCTCCACTTT. The entire variable domain, with the rest obtained from reference TRBV5-1 and TRBJ1-6, is as follows: KAGVTQTPRYLIKTRGQQVTLSCSPISGHRSVSWYQQTPGQGLQFLFEYFSETQRNKGNFPGRFSGRQFSNSRSEMNVSTLELGDSALYLCASSLEPNSPLHFGNGTRLTVT.

This chain joins TRBV2 and TRBJ1-2, with D hard to call. The CDR3 contains 12 residues. Germline V gene sequence: CDR1 SNHLY, CDR2 FYNNEI. Trimming left V 6 bases short and J 4 bases short, with 9 bases between. CDR3 in DNA: TGTGCCAGCAGACAGAATAGCTATGGCTACACCTTC. Its protein product is CASRQNSYGYTF.

As to this clonotype: The limits of the CDR3 on the DNA are not certain, so only TCRdb's listed CDR3 is given. The CDR3 loop is CASRLVGLGNQPQHF. The J gene is TRBJ1-5, the V gene TRBV12-2. TRBV12-2 is reported as a pseudogene. The CDR3 has 15 residues if both end residues are counted.

By proportion, this clonotype is medium-sized (0.01 to 0.1%). The chain recombines TRBV20-1 with TRBJ2-7; D is unclear. The CDR3 extends over 14 amino acids. Per the germline V gene, CDR1 is DFQATT and CDR2 is SNEGSKA (reference sequence). V was trimmed by 4 bases and J by 7 bases, leaving 20 bases between them. CDR3 nucleotides: TGCAGTGCTAACCATCGGGCTCGCACTTGGGAGCAGTACTTC. Amino acids: CSANHRARTWEQYF.

This clonotype was detected only a few times. This chain links TRBV7-9 with TRBJ1-1; TRBD1 aligns across 9 bases. Per the germline V gene, CDR1 is SEHNR and CDR2 is FQNEAQ (reference sequence). The V gene end was trimmed by 6 bases and the J gene end by 4 bases; junction bases not matched to a gene: 21. The CDR3 runs to 19 residues. The CDR3 loop is CASRMPGLRTGVGSTEAFF. The CDR3 coding sequence is TGTGCCAGCAGGATGCCGGGGTTGAGGACAGGGGTGGGGAGCACTGAAGCTTTCTTT.

The chain recombines TRBV20-1 with TRBJ1-1, with 9 bases lining up with TRBD1. Germline V gene sequence: CDR1 DFQATT, CDR2 SNEGSKA (reference sequence). The CDR3 has 15 amino acids. V lost 5 bases and J lost 4; bases outside the gene matches: 11. For the CDR3, the DNA is TGCAGTGCTTACCAACTACAGGGGGCGAGCACTGAAGCTTTCTTT. Encoded protein: CSAYQLQGASTEAFF.